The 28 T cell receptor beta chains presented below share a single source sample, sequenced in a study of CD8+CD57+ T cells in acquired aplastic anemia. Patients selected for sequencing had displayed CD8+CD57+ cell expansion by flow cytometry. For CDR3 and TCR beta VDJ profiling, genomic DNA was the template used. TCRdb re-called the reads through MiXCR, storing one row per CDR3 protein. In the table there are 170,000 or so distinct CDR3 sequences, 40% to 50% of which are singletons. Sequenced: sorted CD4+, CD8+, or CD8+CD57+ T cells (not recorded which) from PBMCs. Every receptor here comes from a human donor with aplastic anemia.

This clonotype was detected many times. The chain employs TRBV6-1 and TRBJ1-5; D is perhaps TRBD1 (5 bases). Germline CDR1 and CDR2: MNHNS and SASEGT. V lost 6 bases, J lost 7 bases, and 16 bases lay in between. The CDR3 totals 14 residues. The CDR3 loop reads CASSPVGGEQPQHF. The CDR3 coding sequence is TGTGCCAGCAGCCCCGTGGGGGGAGAACAGCCCCAGCATTTT.

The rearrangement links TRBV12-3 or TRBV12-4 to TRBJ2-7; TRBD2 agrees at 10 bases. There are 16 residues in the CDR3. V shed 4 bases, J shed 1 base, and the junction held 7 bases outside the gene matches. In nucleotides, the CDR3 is TGTGCCAGCAGTTCGGGCAAGCGGGAGGGGTCCTACGAGCAGTACTTC. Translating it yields CASSSGKREGSYEQYF.

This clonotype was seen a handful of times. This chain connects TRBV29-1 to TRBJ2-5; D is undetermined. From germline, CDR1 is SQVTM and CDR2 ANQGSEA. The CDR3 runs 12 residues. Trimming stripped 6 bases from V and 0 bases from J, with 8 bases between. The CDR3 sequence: CSVIRDQETQYF. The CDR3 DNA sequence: TGCAGCGTAATCCGTGACCAAGAGACCCAGTACTTC.

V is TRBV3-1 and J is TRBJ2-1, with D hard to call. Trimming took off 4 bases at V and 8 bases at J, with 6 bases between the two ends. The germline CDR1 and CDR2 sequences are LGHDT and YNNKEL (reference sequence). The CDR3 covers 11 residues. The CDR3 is CASSRGYEQFF. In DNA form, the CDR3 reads TGTGCCAGCAGCCGCGGATATGAGCAGTTCTTC.

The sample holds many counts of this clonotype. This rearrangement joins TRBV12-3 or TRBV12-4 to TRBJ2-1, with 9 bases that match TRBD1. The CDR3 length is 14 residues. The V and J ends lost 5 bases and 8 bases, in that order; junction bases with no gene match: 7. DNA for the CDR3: TGTGCCAGCAGTCTGACAGGGGGAGGGGATGAGCAGTTCTTC. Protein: CASSLTGGGDEQFF.

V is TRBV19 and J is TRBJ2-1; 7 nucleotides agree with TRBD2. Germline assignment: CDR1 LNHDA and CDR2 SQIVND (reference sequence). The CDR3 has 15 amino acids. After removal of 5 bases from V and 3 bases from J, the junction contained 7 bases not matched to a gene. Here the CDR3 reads CASSSAGDYYNEQFF. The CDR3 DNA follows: TGTGCCAGTAGTTCCGCGGGAGACTACTACAATGAGCAGTTCTTC.

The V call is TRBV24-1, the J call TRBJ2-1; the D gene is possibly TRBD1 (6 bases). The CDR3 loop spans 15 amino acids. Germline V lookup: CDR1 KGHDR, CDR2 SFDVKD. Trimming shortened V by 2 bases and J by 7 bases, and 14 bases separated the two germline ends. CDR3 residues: CATSDSTQGKNEQFF. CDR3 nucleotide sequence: TGTGCCACCAGTGATTCAACACAGGGAAAGAATGAGCAGTTCTTC.

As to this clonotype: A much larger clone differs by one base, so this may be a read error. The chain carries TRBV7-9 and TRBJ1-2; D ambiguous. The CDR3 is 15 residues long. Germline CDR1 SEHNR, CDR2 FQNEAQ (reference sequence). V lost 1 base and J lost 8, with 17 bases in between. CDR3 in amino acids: CASSLVPGYPGGYTF. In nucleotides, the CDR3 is TGTGCCAGCAGCTTAGTCCCGGGGTACCCGGGGGGCTACACCTTC.

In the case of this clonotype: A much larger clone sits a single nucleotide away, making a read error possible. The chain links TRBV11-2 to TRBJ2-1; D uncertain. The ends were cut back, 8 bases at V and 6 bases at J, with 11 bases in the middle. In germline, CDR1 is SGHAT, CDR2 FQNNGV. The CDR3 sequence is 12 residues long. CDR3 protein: CASGYEGNEQFF. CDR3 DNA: TGTGCCAGCGGCTACGAAGGCAATGAGCAGTTCTTC.

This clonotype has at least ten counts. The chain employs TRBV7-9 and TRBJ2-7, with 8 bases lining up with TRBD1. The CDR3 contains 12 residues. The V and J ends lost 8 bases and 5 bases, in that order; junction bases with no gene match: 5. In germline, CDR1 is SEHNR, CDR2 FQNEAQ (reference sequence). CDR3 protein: CASGQGAHEQYF. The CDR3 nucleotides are TGTGCCAGCGGGCAGGGGGCTCACGAGCAGTACTTC. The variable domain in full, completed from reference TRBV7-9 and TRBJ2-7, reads DTGVSQNPRHKITKRGQNVTFRCDPISEHNRLYWYRQTLGQGPEFLTYFQNEAQLEKSRLLSDRFSAERPKGSFSTLEIQRTEQGDSAMYLCASGQGAHEQYFGPGTRLTVT.

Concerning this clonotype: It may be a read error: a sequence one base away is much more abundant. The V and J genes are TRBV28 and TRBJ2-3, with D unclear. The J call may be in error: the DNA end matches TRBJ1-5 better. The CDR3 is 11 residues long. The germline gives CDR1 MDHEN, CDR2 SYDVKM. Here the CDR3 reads CASSFPDTQHF. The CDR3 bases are TGTGCCAGCAGTTTCCCAGATACGCAGCATTTT.

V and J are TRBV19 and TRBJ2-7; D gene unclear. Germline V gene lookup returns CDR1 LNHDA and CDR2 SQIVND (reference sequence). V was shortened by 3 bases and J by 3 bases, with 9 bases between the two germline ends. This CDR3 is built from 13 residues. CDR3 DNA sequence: TGTGCCAGTAGTATTGAAGGGTTCTACGAGCAGTACTTC. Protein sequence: CASSIEGFYEQYF.

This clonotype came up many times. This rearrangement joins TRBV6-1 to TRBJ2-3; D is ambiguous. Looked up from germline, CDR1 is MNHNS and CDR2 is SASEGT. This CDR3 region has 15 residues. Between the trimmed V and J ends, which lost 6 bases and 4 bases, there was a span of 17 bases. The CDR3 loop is CASSPSMTPADTQYF. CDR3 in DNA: TGTGCCAGCAGCCCCAGCATGACCCCCGCAGATACGCAGTATTTT.

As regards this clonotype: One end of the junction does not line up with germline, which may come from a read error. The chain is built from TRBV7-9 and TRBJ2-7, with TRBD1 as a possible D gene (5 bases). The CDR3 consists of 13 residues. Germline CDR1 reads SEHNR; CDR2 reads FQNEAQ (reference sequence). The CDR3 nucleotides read TGTGCCGGCAGCCCTAAGGGGACCTACGAGCAGTACTTC. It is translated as CAGSPKGTYEQYF.

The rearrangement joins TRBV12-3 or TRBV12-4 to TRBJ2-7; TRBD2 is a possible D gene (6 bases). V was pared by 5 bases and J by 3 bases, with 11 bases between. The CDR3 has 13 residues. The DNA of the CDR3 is TGTGCCAGCAGTGTGGGACTGCGCTACGAGCAGTACTTC. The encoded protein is CASSVGLRYEQYF.

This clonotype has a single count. CDR3 nucleotides: TGTGCCAGCAGCTTAGCGGCTAGCGGCCACGAGCAGTACTTC. Its translation is CASSLAASGHEQYF. The chain combines TRBV7-8 with TRBJ2-7; 7 nucleotides agree with TRBD2. Trimming removed 0 bases from V and 5 bases from J; junction bases left unmatched: 4. The CDR3 length is 14 residues. Germline V gene lookup returns CDR1 SGHVS and CDR2 FQNEAQ.

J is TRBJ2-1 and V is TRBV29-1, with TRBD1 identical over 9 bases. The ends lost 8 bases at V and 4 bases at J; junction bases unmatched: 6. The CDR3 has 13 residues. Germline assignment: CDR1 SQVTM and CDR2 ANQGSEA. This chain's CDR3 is CSLPGTGYNEQFF. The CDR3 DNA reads TGCAGCCTCCCCGGGACAGGGTACAATGAGCAGTTCTTC.

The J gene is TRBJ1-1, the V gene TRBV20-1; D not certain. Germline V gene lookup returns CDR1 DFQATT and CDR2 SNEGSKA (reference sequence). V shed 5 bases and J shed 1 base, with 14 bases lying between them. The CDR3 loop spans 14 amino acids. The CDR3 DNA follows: TGCAGTGCTCCCCGCCCCAGGAAGAACACTGAAGCTTTCTTT. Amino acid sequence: CSAPRPRKNTEAFF.

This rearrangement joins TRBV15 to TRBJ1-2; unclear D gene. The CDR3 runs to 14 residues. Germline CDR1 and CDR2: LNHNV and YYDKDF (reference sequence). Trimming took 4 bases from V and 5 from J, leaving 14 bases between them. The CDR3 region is CATSTRTSGYGYTF. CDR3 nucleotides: TGTGCCACCAGCACACGGACGTCTGGGTATGGCTACACCTTC.

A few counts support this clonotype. This chain's CDR3 is CSAGDRSTPQHF. In DNA, the CDR3 is TGCAGCGCCGGGGACCGATCAACACCCCAGCATTTT. The chain employs TRBV29-1 and TRBJ1-5; D may be TRBD1 (5 bases). The CDR3 covers 12 residues. Germline lookup yields CDR1 SQVTM and CDR2 ANQGSEA. Deletions cut 7 bases from V and 10 bases from J, with 17 bases between. The variable domain in full, completed from reference TRBV29-1 and TRBJ1-5, reads SAVISQKPSRDICQRGTSLTIQCQVDSQVTMMFWYRQQPGQSLTLIATANQGSEATYESGFVIDKFPISRPNLTFSTLTVSNMSPEDSSIYLCSAGDRSTPQHFGDGTRLSIL.

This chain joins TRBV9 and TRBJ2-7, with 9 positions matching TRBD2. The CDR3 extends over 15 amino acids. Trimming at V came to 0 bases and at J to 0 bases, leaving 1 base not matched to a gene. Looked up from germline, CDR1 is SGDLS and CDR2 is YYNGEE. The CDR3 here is CASSVGTSVSYEQYF. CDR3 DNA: TGTGCCAGCAGCGTAGGGACTAGCGTCTCCTACGAGCAGTACTTC.

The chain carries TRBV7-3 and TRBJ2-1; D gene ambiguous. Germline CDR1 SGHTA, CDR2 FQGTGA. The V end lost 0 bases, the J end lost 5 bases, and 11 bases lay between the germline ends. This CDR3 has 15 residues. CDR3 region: CASSLTASFNNEQFF. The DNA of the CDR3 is TGTGCCAGCAGCTTAACCGCCTCCTTTAACAATGAGCAGTTCTTC. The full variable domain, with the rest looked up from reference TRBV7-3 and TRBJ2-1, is GAGVSQTPSNKVTEKGKYVELRCDPISGHTALYWYRQSLGQGPEFLIYFQGTGAADDSGLPNDRFFAVRPEGSVSTLKIQRTERGDSAVYLCASSLTASFNNEQFFGPGTRLTVL.

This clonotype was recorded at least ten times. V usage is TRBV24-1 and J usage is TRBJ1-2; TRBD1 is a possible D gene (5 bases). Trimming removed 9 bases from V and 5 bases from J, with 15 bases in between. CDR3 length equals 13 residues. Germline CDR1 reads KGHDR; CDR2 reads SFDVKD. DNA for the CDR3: TGTGCCACCCGGCAGGGTCTGGGGTATGGCTACACCTTC. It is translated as CATRQGLGYGYTF.

The CDR3 nucleotides are TGCAGTGCTCCTTTGGGGGGGGGCTGGACCAACGTCCTGACTTTC. Translating gives CSAPLGGGWTNVLTF. This chain uses TRBV20-1 with TRBJ2-6; TRBD2 might be the D (7 bases). V lost 5 bases and J lost 8, with 19 bases in between. The CDR3 contains 15 residues. The germline CDR1 and CDR2 sequences are DFQATT and SNEGSKA (reference sequence).

CDR3 coding DNA: TGTGCCACCCGTGTAGGGGGTAGCACAGATACGCAGTATTTT. This translates into CATRVGGSTDTQYF. The chain employs TRBV2 and TRBJ2-3; possible D gene TRBD1, 6 bases. V gave up 10 bases and J gave up 0 bases, with 14 bases separating them. Per the germline V gene, CDR1 is SNHLY and CDR2 is FYNNEI. The length of the CDR3 is 14 residues.

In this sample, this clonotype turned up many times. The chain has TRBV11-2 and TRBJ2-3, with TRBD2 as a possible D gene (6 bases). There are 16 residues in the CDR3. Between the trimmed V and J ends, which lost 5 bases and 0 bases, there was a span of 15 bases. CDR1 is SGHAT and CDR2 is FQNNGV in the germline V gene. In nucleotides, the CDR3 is TGTGCCAGCAGCCCTGGGACTGATGCTAGCACAGATACGCAGTATTTT. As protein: CASSPGTDASTDTQYF.

The CDR3 DNA is TGTGCCAGCAGCCTGCATTTGAACGGGGATGAGCAGTTCTTC. It translates to CASSLHLNGDEQFF. The chain employs TRBV7-3 and TRBJ2-1, with D maybe TRBD2 (5 bases). This CDR3 has 14 amino acids. Trimming shortened V by 5 bases and J by 8 bases, and 16 bases separated the two germline ends. Germline CDR1 and CDR2: SGHTA and FQGTGA.

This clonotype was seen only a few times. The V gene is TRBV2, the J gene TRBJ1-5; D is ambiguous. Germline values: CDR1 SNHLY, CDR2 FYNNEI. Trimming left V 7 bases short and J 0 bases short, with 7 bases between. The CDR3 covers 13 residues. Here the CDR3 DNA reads TGTGCCAGCAAAACAAGTAGCAATCAGCCCCAGCATTTT. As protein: CASKTSSNQPQHF.